The clone carrying this TCR beta chain was found a few times. Its antigen is unidentified. The record originates from a study of identical twins. V dropped 6 bases and J dropped 5; count of bases not matched to a gene: 7. Germline V CDR1 and CDR2: LNHDA, SQIVND (reference sequence). The CDR3 is made up of 14 amino acids. All donors were healthy, and all were Caucasian. Study observations and caveats: The study based its conclusions on cross-sectional statistical analysis and did not follow the same donors.

It was template switching that added a universal primer site, and there were unique molecular identifiers on the cDNA. TCRdb used MiXCR to reprocess the 5' RACE reads, holding one entry per CDR3 protein. This table holds more than 650,000 distinct CDR3 sequences, 6.1% found once. This chain joins TRBV19 and TRBJ2-5, with 9 bases that match TRBD1. Sequenced input: naive T cells sorted from blood. The sequence came from a young man in good health. CDR3 residues: CASSPWDRVETQYF. The CDR3 coding sequence is TGTGCCAGTAGCCCCTGGGACAGGGTCGAGACCCAGTACTTC.